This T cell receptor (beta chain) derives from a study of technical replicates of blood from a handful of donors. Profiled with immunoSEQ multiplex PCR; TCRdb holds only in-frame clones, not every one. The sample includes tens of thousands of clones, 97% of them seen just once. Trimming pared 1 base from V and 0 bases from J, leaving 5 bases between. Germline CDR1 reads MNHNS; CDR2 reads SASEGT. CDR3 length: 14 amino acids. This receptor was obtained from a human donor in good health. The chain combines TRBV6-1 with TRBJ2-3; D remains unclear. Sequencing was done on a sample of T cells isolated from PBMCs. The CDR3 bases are TGTGCCAGCAGTGAAGGTCTCAGCACAGATACGCAGTATTTT. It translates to CASSEGLSTDTQYF.